One sample yielded the 5 T cell receptor beta chains listed below, sequenced in a study of blood T cell repertoires in COVID-19. The data were produced by immunoSEQ multiplex PCR, yet TCRdb's version contains in-frame clones alone and is incomplete. The data hold around 260,000 clones, with 80% to 90% observed a single time. Sequencing was performed on peripheral blood. All receptors come from a man between 60 and 70 years old with acute or convalescent COVID-19.

The rearrangement uses TRBV29-1 and TRBJ1-2; D gene uncertain. The V and J ends lost 2 bases and 2 bases respectively, with 6 bases between them. CDR1 and CDR2 (germline): SQVTM, ANQGSEA. The CDR3 length is 12 residues. The CDR3 region has the DNA TGCAGCGTTGAATCGGAGAACTATGGCTACACCTTC. Encoded protein: CSVESENYGYTF. Based on the CDR3 plus reference TRBV29-1 and TRBJ1-2, the full variable domain is SAVISQKPSRDICQRGTSLTIQCQVDSQVTMMFWYRQQPGQSLTLIATANQGSEATYESGFVIDKFPISRPNLTFSTLTVSNMSPEDSSIYLCSVESENYGYTFGSGTRLTVV.

The rearrangement links TRBV18 to TRBJ2-7; 8 bases are shared with TRBD1. The CDR3 is 14 amino acids. V lost 3 bases, J lost 4 bases, and 5 bases stayed unmatched. Germline CDR1 reads KGHSH; CDR2 reads LQKENI. CDR3 residues: CASSPTRTGYEQYF. The CDR3 DNA sequence: TGTGCCAGCTCACCTACCCGGACAGGGTACGAGCAGTACTTC.

The chain couples TRBV28 to TRBJ2-3, with 9 bases identical to TRBD2. The CDR3 sequence is 17 residues long. Germline V CDR1 and CDR2: MDHEN, SYDVKM. The V and J ends lost 8 bases and 0 bases, in that order; junction bases with no gene match: 12. The CDR3 DNA reads as TGTGCCAGCTACCCTAGCGGGATCTTGACTAGCACAGATACGCAGTATTTT. This gives the protein CASYPSGILTSTDTQYF.

The CDR3 is CASSYSGQGTGNTIYF. In nucleotides, the CDR3 is TGTGCCAGCAGTTACTCAGGACAGGGTACTGGAAACACCATATATTTT. The chain is built from TRBV6-5 and TRBJ1-3, with 8 bases lining up with TRBD1. The ends lost 0 bases at V and 2 bases at J; junction bases unmatched: 3. In germline, CDR1 is MNHEY, CDR2 SVGAGI. This CDR3 is built from 16 residues.

The chain carries TRBV4-2 and TRBJ2-7, with 9 bases identical to TRBD1. Germline V gene sequence: CDR1 LGHNA, CDR2 YNFKEQ. Losses at the gene ends were 3 bases for V and 2 bases for J; bases not matched to a gene: 17. The CDR3 is 19 amino acids. CDR3 in amino acids: CASSQGEGGAGTGTYEQYF. The CDR3 coding sequence is TGTGCCAGCAGCCAGGGGGAAGGGGGCGCCGGGACAGGGACCTACGAGCAGTACTTC.